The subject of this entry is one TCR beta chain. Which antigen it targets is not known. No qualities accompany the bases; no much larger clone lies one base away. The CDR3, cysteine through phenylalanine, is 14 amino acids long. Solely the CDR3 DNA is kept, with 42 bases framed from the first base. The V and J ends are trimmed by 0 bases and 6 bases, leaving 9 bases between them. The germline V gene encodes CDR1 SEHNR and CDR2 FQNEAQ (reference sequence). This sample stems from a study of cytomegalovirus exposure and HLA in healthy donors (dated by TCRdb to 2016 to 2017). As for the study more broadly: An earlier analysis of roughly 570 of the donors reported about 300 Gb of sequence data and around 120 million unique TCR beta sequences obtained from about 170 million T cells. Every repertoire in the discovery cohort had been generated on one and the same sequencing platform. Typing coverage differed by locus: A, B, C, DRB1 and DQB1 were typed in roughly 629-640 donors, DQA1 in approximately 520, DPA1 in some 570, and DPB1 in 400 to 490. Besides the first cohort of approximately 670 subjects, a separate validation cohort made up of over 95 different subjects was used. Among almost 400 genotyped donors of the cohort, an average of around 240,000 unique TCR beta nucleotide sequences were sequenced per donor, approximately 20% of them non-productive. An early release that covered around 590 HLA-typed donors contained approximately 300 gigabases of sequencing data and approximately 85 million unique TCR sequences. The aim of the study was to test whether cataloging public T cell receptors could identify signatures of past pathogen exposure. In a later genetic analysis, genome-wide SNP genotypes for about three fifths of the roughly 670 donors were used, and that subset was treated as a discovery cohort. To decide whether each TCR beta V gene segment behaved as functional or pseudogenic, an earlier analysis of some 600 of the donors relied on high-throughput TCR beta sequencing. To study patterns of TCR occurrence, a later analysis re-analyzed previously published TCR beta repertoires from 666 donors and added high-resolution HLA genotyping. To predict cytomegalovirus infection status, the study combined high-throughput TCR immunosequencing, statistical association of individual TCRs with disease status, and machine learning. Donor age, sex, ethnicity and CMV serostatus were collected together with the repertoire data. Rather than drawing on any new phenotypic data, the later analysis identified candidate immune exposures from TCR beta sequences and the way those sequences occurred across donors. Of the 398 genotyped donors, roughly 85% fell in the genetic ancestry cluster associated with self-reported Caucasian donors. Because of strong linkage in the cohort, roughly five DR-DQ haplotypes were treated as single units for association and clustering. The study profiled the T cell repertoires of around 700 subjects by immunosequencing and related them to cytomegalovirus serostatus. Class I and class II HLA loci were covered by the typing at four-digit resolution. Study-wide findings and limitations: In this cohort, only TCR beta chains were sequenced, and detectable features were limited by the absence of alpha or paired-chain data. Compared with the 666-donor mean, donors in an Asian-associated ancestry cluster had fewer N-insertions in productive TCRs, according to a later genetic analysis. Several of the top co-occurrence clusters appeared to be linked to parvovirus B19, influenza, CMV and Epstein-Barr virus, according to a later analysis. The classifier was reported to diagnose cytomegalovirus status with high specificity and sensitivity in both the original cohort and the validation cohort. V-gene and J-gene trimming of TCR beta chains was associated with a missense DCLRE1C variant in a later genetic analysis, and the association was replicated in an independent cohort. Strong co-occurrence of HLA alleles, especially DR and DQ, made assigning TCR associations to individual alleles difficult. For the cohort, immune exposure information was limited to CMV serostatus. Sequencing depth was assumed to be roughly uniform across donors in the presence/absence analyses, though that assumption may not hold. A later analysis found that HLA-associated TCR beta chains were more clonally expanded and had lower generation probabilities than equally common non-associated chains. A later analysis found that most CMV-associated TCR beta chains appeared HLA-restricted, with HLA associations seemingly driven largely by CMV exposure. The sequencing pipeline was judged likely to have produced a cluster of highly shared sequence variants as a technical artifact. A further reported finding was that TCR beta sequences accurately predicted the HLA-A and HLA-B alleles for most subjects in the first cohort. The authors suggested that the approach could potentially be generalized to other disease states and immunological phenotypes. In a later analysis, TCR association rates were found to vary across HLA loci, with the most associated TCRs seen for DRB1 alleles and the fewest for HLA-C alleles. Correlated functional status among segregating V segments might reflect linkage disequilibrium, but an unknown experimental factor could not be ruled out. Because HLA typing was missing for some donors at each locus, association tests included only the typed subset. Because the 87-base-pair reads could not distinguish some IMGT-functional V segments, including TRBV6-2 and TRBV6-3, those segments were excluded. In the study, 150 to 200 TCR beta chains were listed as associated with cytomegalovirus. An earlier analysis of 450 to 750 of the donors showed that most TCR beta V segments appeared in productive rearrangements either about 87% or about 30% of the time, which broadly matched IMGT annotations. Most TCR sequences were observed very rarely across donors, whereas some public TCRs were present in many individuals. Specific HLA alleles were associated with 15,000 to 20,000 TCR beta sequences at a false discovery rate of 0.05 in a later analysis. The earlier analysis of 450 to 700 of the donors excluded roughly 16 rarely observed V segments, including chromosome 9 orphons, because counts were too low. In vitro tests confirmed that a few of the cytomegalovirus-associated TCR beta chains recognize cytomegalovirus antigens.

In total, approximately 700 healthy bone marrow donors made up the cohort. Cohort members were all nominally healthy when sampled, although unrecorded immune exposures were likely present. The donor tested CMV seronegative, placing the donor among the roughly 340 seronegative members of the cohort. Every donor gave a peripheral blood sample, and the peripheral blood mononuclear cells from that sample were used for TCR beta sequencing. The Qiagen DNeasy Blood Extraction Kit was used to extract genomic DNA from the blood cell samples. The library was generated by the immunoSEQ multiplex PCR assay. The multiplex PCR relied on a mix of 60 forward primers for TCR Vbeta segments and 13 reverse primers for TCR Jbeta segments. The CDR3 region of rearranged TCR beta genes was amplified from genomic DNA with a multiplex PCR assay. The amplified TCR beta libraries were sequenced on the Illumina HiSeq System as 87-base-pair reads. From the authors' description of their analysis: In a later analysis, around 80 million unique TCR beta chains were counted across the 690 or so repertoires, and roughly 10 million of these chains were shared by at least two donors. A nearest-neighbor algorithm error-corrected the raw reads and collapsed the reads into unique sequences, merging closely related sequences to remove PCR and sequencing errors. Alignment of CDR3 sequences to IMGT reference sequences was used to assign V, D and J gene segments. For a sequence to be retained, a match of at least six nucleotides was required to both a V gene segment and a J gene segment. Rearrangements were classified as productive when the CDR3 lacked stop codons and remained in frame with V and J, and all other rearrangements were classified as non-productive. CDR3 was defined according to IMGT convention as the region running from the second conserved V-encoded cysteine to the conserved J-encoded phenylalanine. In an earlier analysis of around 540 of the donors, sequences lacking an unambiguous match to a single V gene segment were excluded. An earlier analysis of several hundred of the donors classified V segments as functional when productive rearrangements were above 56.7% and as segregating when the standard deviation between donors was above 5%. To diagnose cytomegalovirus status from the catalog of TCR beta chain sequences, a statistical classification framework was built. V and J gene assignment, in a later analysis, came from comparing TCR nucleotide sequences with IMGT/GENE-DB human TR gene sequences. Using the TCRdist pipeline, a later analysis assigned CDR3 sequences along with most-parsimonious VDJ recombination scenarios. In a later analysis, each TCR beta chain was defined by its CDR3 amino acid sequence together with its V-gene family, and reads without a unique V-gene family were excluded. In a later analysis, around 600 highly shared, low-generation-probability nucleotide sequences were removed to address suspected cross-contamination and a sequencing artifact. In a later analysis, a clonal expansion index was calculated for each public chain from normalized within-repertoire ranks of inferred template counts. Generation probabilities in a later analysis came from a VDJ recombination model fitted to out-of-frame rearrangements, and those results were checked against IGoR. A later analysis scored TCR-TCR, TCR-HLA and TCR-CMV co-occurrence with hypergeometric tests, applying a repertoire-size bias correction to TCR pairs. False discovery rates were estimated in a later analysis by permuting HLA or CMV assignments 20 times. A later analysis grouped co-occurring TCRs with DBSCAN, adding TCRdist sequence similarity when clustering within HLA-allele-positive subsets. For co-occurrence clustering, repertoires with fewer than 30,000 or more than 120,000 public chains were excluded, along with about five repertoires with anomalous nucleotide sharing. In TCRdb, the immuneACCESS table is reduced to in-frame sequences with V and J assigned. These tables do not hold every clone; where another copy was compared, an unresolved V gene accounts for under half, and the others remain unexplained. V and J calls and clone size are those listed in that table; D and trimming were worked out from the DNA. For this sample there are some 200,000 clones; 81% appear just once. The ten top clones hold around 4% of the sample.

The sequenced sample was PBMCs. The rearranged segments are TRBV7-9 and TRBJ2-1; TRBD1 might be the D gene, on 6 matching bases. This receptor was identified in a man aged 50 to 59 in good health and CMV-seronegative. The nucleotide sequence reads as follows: TGTGCCAGCAGCTTAGCGGGGGCCCTCAATGAGCAGTTCTTC. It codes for CASSLAGALNEQFF.